These 31 T cell receptor beta chains originate from one sample sequenced in a study of T cell repertoires in cytomegalovirus infection. Using its own MiXCR run on the reads, TCRdb lists one record per CDR3 protein. The sample holds about 360,000 distinct CDR3 sequences, roughly 20% seen once. The sequencing input was PBMCs. The receptor source for this set is a human donor in good health (CMV status not recorded). Some clones in this sample may be carry-over from other donors' samples.

This sequence joins TRBV6-2 or TRBV6-3 and TRBJ2-4; TRBD2 aligns across 7 bases. V lost 2 bases and J lost 7; bases outside the gene matches: 2. The CDR3 has 13 amino acids. Germline V gene lookup returns CDR1 MNHEY and CDR2 SVGEGT. The CDR3 DNA sequence: TGTGCCAGCAGTTACGGGGAGGGTAACATTCAGTACTTC. Protein sequence: CASSYGEGNIQYF.

This clonotype was seen repeatedly, ten times or more. J is TRBJ1-5 and V is TRBV7-9; D not resolved. CDR3 length equals 12 residues. V lost 5 bases and J 9 bases, leaving 11 bases between the germline ends. Germline V gene sequence: CDR1 SEHNR, CDR2 FQNEAQ (reference sequence). CDR3 DNA: TGTGCCAGCAGCCTGGGCCTGGGGCCCCAGCATTTT. This sequence encodes CASSLGLGPQHF. The variable domain in full, with the rest retrieved from reference TRBV7-9 and TRBJ1-5, is DTGVSQNPRHKITKRGQNVTFRCDPISEHNRLYWYRQTLGQGPEFLTYFQNEAQLEKSRLLSDRFSAERPKGSFSTLEIQRTEQGDSAMYLCASSLGLGPQHFGDGTRLSIL.

This clonotype was observed at least ten times. The chain links TRBV7-8 to TRBJ1-5; D ambiguous. Trimming shortened V by 2 bases and J by 0 bases, and 11 bases separated the two germline ends. Germline CDR1 reads SGHVS; CDR2 reads FQNEAQ. This CDR3 contains 16 residues. CDR3 in amino acids: CASSLLHGYSNQPQHF. The CDR3 region has the DNA TGTGCCAGCAGCTTATTGCACGGATATAGCAATCAGCCCCAGCATTTT.

This clonotype appeared a few times. The chain couples TRBV7-6 to TRBJ1-6; 11 bases line up with TRBD1. Germline V gives CDR1 SGHVS, CDR2 FNYEAQ. V gave up 3 bases and J gave up 1 base; unmatched junction bases: 2. The CDR3 is 17 amino acids. CDR3 coding DNA: TGTGCCAGCAGCTTCGGGACAGGGGGATCCTATAATTCACCCCTCCACTTT. Translated: CASSFGTGGSYNSPLHF. The full variable domain, its missing parts supplied by reference TRBV7-6 and TRBJ1-6, is GAGVSQSPRYKVTKRGQDVALRCDPISGHVSLYWYRQALGQGPEFLTYFNYEAQQDKSGLPNDRFSAERPEGSISTLTIQRTEQRDSAMYRCASSFGTGGSYNSPLHFGNGTRLTVT.

This clonotype came up a few times. This sequence joins TRBV15 and TRBJ2-3; D remains unclear. With 2 bases removed from V and 3 bases from J, the gap between germline ends came to 6 bases. From germline, CDR1 is LNHNV and CDR2 YYDKDF (reference sequence). The CDR3 is 13 residues long. Here the CDR3 DNA reads TGTGCCACCAGCAGACCCCAAACAGATACGCAGTATTTT. Its translation is CATSRPQTDTQYF.

The chain has TRBV7-2 and TRBJ2-1; D gene uncertain. Germline values: CDR1 SGHTA, CDR2 FQGNSA. Trimming removed 3 bases from V and 9 bases from J, with 9 bases in between. This CDR3 is 12 amino acids long. CDR3 residues: CASSFPWGEQFF. In DNA, the CDR3 is TGTGCCAGCAGCTTCCCGTGGGGTGAGCAGTTCTTC. Variable domain in full (rest from reference TRBV7-2 and TRBJ2-1): GAGVSQSPSNKVTEKGKDVELRCDPISGHTALYWYRQSLGQGLEFLIYFQGNSAPDKSGLPSDRFSAERTGGSVSTLTIQRTQQEDSAVYLCASSFPWGEQFFGPGTRLTVL.

This clonotype was recorded a few times. The chain recombines TRBV7-6 with TRBJ2-1, with TRBD1 matching 8 bases. Trimming took 5 bases from V and 9 from J; bases not matched to a gene: 15. Germline V gene sequence: CDR1 SGHVS, CDR2 FNYEAQ. CDR3 size: 16 residues. The CDR3 loop reads CASSPRRTEDRGEQFF. The DNA for the CDR3 is TGTGCCAGCAGCCCCCGCCGAACAGAAGACAGGGGTGAGCAGTTCTTC.

The chain carries TRBV5-1 and TRBJ2-3; D remains ambiguous. The CDR3 has 19 residues. Trimming removed 0 bases at V and 0 bases at J, with 20 bases between. Germline lookup yields CDR1 SGHRS and CDR2 YFSETQ. CDR3: CASSLAQAVPSFSTDTQYF. The CDR3 coding sequence is TGCGCCAGCAGCTTGGCCCAGGCAGTTCCATCATTTAGCACAGATACGCAGTATTTT.

This clonotype was detected ten times or more. The chain recombines TRBV12-3 or TRBV12-4 with TRBJ2-1; 7 bases agree with TRBD1. Trimming cost V 7 bases and J 4 bases; bases outside gene matches: 10. The CDR3 totals 15 residues. This chain's CDR3 is CASITGTDLYNEQFF. CDR3 DNA sequence: TGTGCCAGCATTACCGGGACAGACTTGTACAATGAGCAGTTCTTC.

This clonotype was seen a handful of times. Relative to the germline gene, one junction end is altered; a read error may explain this. The CDR3 sequence: CASSLVVAGVSYEQYF. The CDR3 DNA reads as TGTGCCAGCAGTTTAGTAGTGGCAGGGGTGTCCTACGAGCAGTACTTC. The V call is TRBV7-6, the J call TRBJ2-7; D is perhaps TRBD1 (6 bases). The CDR3 totals 16 residues. Germline lookup yields CDR1 SGHVS and CDR2 FNYEAQ.

This clonotype was seen at least ten times. This chain links TRBV12-3 or TRBV12-4 with TRBJ2-7, with 7 bases lining up with TRBD1. There are 13 residues in the CDR3. Trimming took 7 bases from V and 1 from J; bases not matched to a gene: 4. CDR3 in amino acids: CASTTTGSYEQYF. The DNA of the CDR3 is TGTGCCAGCACCACGACAGGGTCCTACGAGCAGTACTTC.

This chain connects TRBV4-3 to TRBJ1-6, with D unresolved. V gave up 2 bases and J gave up 7 bases, with 12 bases separating them. The germline V gene has CDR1 LGHNA and CDR2 YSLEER. CDR3 length: 15 amino acids. The CDR3: CASSQSAGRNSPLHF. The CDR3 nucleotides are TGCGCCAGCAGCCAATCGGCCGGCCGAAATTCACCCCTCCACTTT.

This clonotype showed up just a few times. J is TRBJ2-3 and V is TRBV7-9; 8 bases agree with TRBD1. This CDR3 has 17 residues. J lost 3 bases, V lost 3 bases, and 11 bases had no gene match. Germline V gene lookup returns CDR1 SEHNR and CDR2 FQNEAQ (reference sequence). This chain's CDR3 is CASSFSRGDRKTDTQYF. The CDR3 nucleotides are TGTGCCAGCAGCTTTTCCCGAGGGGACAGGAAAACAGATACGCAGTATTTT.

About this clonotype: A much larger clone differs from this one at a single base, so this may be a read error. V is TRBV7-2 and J is TRBJ2-5, with TRBD1 matching 8 bases. Germline CDR1 reads SGHTA; CDR2 reads FQGNSA. The CDR3 spans 14 residues. The CDR3, as DNA: TGTGCCAGCAGCGGACGGACAGGGAGAGAGACCCAGAACTTC. Translating gives CASSGRTGRETQNF.

The chain employs TRBV12-3 or TRBV12-4 and TRBJ2-1; D remains ambiguous. Deletions cut 6 bases from V and 8 bases from J, with 11 bases between. The length of the CDR3 is 12 residues. Written as DNA, the CDR3 is TGTGCCAGCAGCCCGTCCTTCGATGAGCAGTTCTTC. This translates into CASSPSFDEQFF.

There are many counts of this clonotype. The V and J genes are TRBV6-4 and TRBJ2-7; D unclear. Looked up from germline, CDR1 is MRHNA and CDR2 is SNTAGT. V was clipped by 0 bases and J by 5 bases, with 8 bases between them. The CDR3 runs to 13 residues. Here the CDR3 DNA reads TGTGCCAGCAGTGACTCTAGCACGGACGAGCAGTACTTC. Translated, it gives CASSDSSTDEQYF.

This sequence joins TRBV5-4 and TRBJ1-1; no firm D call. The length of the CDR3 is 15 residues. Deletions cut 4 bases from V and 0 bases from J, with 13 bases between. Germline CDR1 reads SGHNT; CDR2 reads YYREEE (reference sequence). In nucleotides, the CDR3 is TGTGCCAGCAGCCCAGCTCGAGGGCTGAACACTGAAGCTTTCTTT. This sequence encodes CASSPARGLNTEAFF.

This clonotype was picked up many times. The V gene is TRBV7-9, the J gene TRBJ2-7, with TRBD1 as a possible D gene (6 bases). Trimming left V 6 bases short and J 4 bases short, with 13 bases between. Germline lookup yields CDR1 SEHNR and CDR2 FQNEAQ (reference sequence). The CDR3 is 13 residues long. The CDR3 DNA reads as TGTGCCAGCAGGCCGGGACACATGTACGAGCAGTACTTC. Its protein product is CASRPGHMYEQYF. The variable domain in full, completed from reference TRBV7-9 and TRBJ2-7, reads DTGVSQNPRHKITKRGQNVTFRCDPISEHNRLYWYRQTLGQGPEFLTYFQNEAQLEKSRLLSDRFSAERPKGSFSTLEIQRTEQGDSAMYLCASRPGHMYEQYFGPGTRLTVT.

This clonotype showed up many times. This chain connects TRBV6-6 to TRBJ2-5, with TRBD2 identical over 11 bases. The V segment lost 1 base and the J segment 1 base; nucleotides outside the gene matches: 2. Germline V gene data show CDR1 as MNHNY and CDR2 as SVGAGI (reference sequence). The CDR3 sequence is 16 residues long. This CDR3 reads CASSYLAGGGQETQYF. CDR3 sequence (DNA): TGTGCCAGCAGTTACTTAGCGGGAGGGGGCCAAGAGACCCAGTACTTC.

This clonotype appeared many times. V is TRBV28 and J is TRBJ2-7; possible D gene TRBD1, 5 bases. Looked up from germline, CDR1 is MDHEN and CDR2 is SYDVKM. This CDR3 region has 14 residues. V was pared by 6 bases and J by 6 bases, with 18 bases between. The CDR3 DNA follows: TGTGCCAGCAGCCCTGCCTTAGGGGTACTCGAGCAGTACGTC. It yields the protein CASSPALGVLEQYV.

This clonotype was observed a few times. The rearrangement joins TRBV20-1 to TRBJ2-7; D possibly corresponds to TRBD2 (6 bases). The CDR3 loop spans 16 amino acids. With 6 bases removed from V and 4 bases from J, the gap between germline ends came to 25 bases. Germline V lookup: CDR1 DFQATT, CDR2 SNEGSKA (reference sequence). The CDR3 coding sequence is TGCAGTGCCACGCCGTGGGCGGGAATCCCACGGTACGAGCAGTACTTC. Protein product: CSATPWAGIPRYEQYF.

This clonotype was counted a few times. The genes are TRBV19 and TRBJ2-3; D perhaps matches TRBD2 (5 bases). The germline gives CDR1 LNHDA, CDR2 SQIVND (reference sequence). The CDR3 runs to 16 residues. The V end lost 4 bases, the J end lost 0 bases, and 14 bases lay between the germline ends. In DNA form, the CDR3 reads TGTGCCAGTAGTAAAAGAGTCCGGGGTAGCACAGATACGCAGTATTTT. As protein: CASSKRVRGSTDTQYF.

This rearrangement joins TRBV19 to TRBJ2-3; 13 bases are shared with TRBD2. After removal of 7 bases from V and 3 bases from J, the junction contained 4 bases not matched to a gene. The CDR3 runs to 15 residues. In germline, CDR1 is LNHDA, CDR2 SQIVND (reference sequence). CDR3 in amino acids: CASTKGLAGTDTQYF. CDR3 in DNA: TGTGCCAGTACCAAGGGACTAGCGGGAACAGATACGCAGTATTTT. The complete variable domain, with remaining parts taken from reference TRBV19 and TRBJ2-3, reads DGGITQSPKYLFRKEGQNVTLSCEQNLNHDAMYWYRQDPGQGLRLIYYSQIVNDFQKGDIAEGYSVSREKKESFPLTVTSAQKNPTAFYLCASTKGLAGTDTQYFGPGTRLTVL.

This clonotype was seen many times. J is TRBJ2-7 and V is TRBV7-9, with D perhaps TRBD1 (8 bases). The CDR3 has 16 amino acids. Germline V gives CDR1 SEHNR, CDR2 FQNEAQ (reference sequence). V was pared by 4 bases and J by 3 bases, with 19 bases between. CDR3 loop: CASSSLTTGEGYEQYF. Here the CDR3 DNA reads TGTGCCAGCAGCTCCCTAACGACAGGGGAGGGCTACGAGCAGTACTTC.

This clonotype was picked up many times. CDR3 nucleotide sequence: TGTGCCAGCAGCTCCGCGACTGGGGGGGCCTATGGCTACACCTTC. Its protein is CASSSATGGAYGYTF. The chain carries TRBV11-2 and TRBJ1-2; possibly TRBD1 for D (6 bases). The V gene's germline CDR1 is SGHAT and CDR2 FQNNGV. This CDR3 has 15 residues. V lost 4 bases to trimming and J lost 4 bases, with 16 bases between them. Combining the CDR3 with reference TRBV11-2 and TRBJ1-2 gives the whole variable domain EAGVAQSPRYKIIEKRQSVAFWCNPISGHATLYWYQQILGQGPKLLIQFQNNGVVDDSQLPKDRFSAERLKGVDSTLKIQPAKLEDSAVYLCASSSATGGAYGYTFGSGTRLTVV.

To note about this clonotype: Since the CDR3 does not end with the conserved phenylalanine or tryptophan, this likely comes from a read error. The chain carries TRBV12-3 or TRBV12-4 and TRBJ2-3; D uncertain. This CDR3 is built from 14 residues. The V end was cut by 6 bases, the J end by 1 base, with 11 bases between. The DNA of the CDR3 is TGTGCCAGCAGCCCCACCGAGGGCACAGATACGCAGTATCTT. Translating it yields CASSPTEGTDTQYL.

V is TRBV7-9 and J is TRBJ1-3, with TRBD1 as a possible D gene (5 bases). Germline CDR1 SEHNR, CDR2 FQNEAQ (reference sequence). The CDR3 has 18 residues. V lost 1 base and J lost 0, with 16 bases in between. The CDR3 is CASSLVGTVSYSGNTIYF. The CDR3 DNA follows: TGTGCCAGCAGCTTAGTTGGGACGGTCTCCTACTCTGGAAACACCATATATTTT. The full variable domain, completed using reference TRBV7-9 and TRBJ1-3, is DTGVSQNPRHKITKRGQNVTFRCDPISEHNRLYWYRQTLGQGPEFLTYFQNEAQLEKSRLLSDRFSAERPKGSFSTLEIQRTEQGDSAMYLCASSLVGTVSYSGNTIYFGEGSWLTVV.

The CDR3 loop reads CASIQEGGEKLFF. In DNA form, the CDR3 reads TGTGCCAGCATCCAGGAAGGAGGGGAAAAACTGTTTTTT. The rearrangement joins TRBV2 to TRBJ1-4; D not certain. Trimming left V 7 bases short and J 8 bases short, with 14 bases between. This CDR3 spans 13 amino acids. CDR1 is SNHLY, CDR2 FYNNEI, per germline. The full variable domain, with the rest looked up from reference TRBV2 and TRBJ1-4, is EPEVTQTPSHQVTQMGQEVILRCVPISNHLYFYWYRQILGQKVEFLVSFYNNEISEKSEIFDDQFSVERPDGSNFTLKIRSTKLEDSAMYFCASIQEGGEKLFFGSGTQLSVL.

This sequence joins TRBV27 and TRBJ1-6, with a tentative D call TRBD1 (6 bases). Trimming stripped 5 bases from V and 8 bases from J, with 16 bases between. Germline CDR1 and CDR2: MNHEY and SMNVEV (reference sequence). The CDR3 has 15 residues. CDR3 DNA: TGTGCCAGCAGTCCCCGGTTGAGGGGGGATTCACCCCTCCACTTT. Translation gives CASSPRLRGDSPLHF.

This clonotype was seen more than once but under ten times. The chain carries TRBV19 and TRBJ2-2, with 7 bases identical to TRBD1. The germline V gene has CDR1 LNHDA and CDR2 SQIVND (reference sequence). There are 15 residues in the CDR3. The V segment lost 6 bases and the J segment 0 bases; nucleotides outside the gene matches: 4. DNA for the CDR3: TGTGCCAGTAGGCAAGACAGGGCGAACACCGGGGAGCTGTTTTTT. Translating it yields CASRQDRANTGELFF.

The V call is TRBV7-7, the J call TRBJ1-1, with D perhaps TRBD1 (6 bases). The CDR3 loop spans 16 amino acids. Germline lookup yields CDR1 SSHAT and CDR2 FNYEAQ (reference sequence). V shed 5 bases and J shed 1 base, with 17 bases lying between them. The CDR3 is CASSPGAGHPNTEAFF. In nucleotides, the CDR3 is TGTGCCAGCAGCCCAGGGGCAGGACACCCGAACACTGAAGCTTTCTTT.